The sequence of this T cell receptor beta chain was determined in a study of cytomegalovirus exposure and HLA in healthy donors. V lost 3 bases and J lost 6, with 7 bases in between. Germline loops: CDR1 DFQATT, CDR2 SNEGSKA (reference sequence). CDR3 length: 11 amino acids. For this clone: Antigen specificity is unknown.

Repertoires were generated with immunoSEQ multiplex PCR, while TCRdb's copy carries only in-frame clones and drops some. The profile shows some 150,000 clones, roughly 86% of them singletons. The study's findings and limits: CMV antigen specificity of a few CMV-associated chains was confirmed in vitro.

What was sequenced was PBMCs. The receptor was isolated from a man aged 18 to 35 in good health and CMV-seropositive. The chain joins TRBV20-1 to TRBJ2-3; D unresolved. DNA for the CDR3: TGCAGTGCTAGTATTGCGGATACGCAGTATTTT. Translation gives CSASIADTQYF.